This T cell receptor (gamma chain) was identified in a study of gamma delta lymphoproliferative disorders and STAT genes. Regarding the study as a whole: Low-frequency NGS calls may be less specific, so public or private leukemic clones need confirmation. Delta repertoires did not separate groups, but patient gamma repertoires clustered apart.

The CDR3 sequence is 10 residues long. This clone is classed as medium-sized. Its antigen remains unidentified. An end of the junction differs from the germline gene, which may be a read error. PBMCs from patients and controls supplied the genomic DNA for sequencing. TCRdb reanalysed the multiplex PCR reads with CATT. Among a few thousand gamma-chain clones listed, more than 6% were seen once. The sequence came from a human donor in good health. The chain is built from TRGV10 and TRGJP1. TCRdb carries no J gene annotation; the J gene was assigned here by matching the DNA with germline. TRGV10 qualifies as an ORF whose function is uncertain. Material for sequencing was blood. The CDR3 reads CAINGGFKIF. CDR3 nucleotide sequence: TGCGCGATTAACGGAGGGTTCAAGATATTT.